Listed below are T cell receptor beta chains from one sample, sequenced in a study of immune heterogeneity within non-small cell lung tumors. TCRdb reanalysed the multiplex PCR reads using MiXCR and keeps one entry per CDR3 protein. The sample carries fewer than 12,000 distinct CDR3 sequences, 25% to 30% recorded once. Specimen: lung tumor tissue. These receptors originate from a woman aged 60 to 75 with non-small cell lung cancer. Each CDR3 is given without its conserved first and last residue. Each record gives: J gene, V gene, CDR3 protein.

>TRBJ1-5|TRBV6-1
ASSEFGGQPYSNQPQH
>TRBJ1-2|TRBV7-9
ASSLVRPNYGYT
>TRBJ2-1|TRBV6-2/TRBV6-3
ASSQEGSYNEQF
>TRBJ1-2|TRBV24-1
ATSDSINGYT
>TRBJ2-6|TRBV19
ASRASGLGANVLT
>TRBJ2-3|TRBV10-3
AISGLSSTDTQY
>TRBJ1-6|TRBV10-3
ATRQYNSPLH
>TRBJ2-1|TRBV6-2/TRBV6-3
ASTRTAGGGNEQF
>TRBJ2-3|TRBV6-1
ASIRGVSTDTQY
>TRBJ2-7|TRBV20-1
SARDRSDLTYEQY
>TRBJ1-6|TRBV27
ASSLTGKRSPLH
>TRBJ2-1|TRBV20-1
SAQDRGGNEQF
>TRBJ2-2|TRBV7-3
ASSLGAGGELF
>TRBJ1-5|TRBV30
AWSPGSNQPQH
>TRBJ2-7|TRBV4-1
ASSRGGLFSYEQY
>TRBJ1-1|TRBV20-1
SANPYSGSMNTEAF
>TRBJ2-2|TRBV10-3
AMAELAGANTGELF
>TRBJ1-1|TRBV6-1
ASSWTGDNTEAF
>TRBJ2-3|TRBV6-1
ASTEGQGKDTQY
>TRBJ2-7|TRBV20-1
SASPRTGITYEQY
>TRBJ2-7|TRBV20-1
SAARGRDEQY
>TRBJ2-2|TRBV24-1
ATSATGFLPVGELF
>TRBJ2-7|TRBV7-6
ASSLGAAGGPSEQY
>TRBJ2-5|TRBV20-1
SARAPRVEETQY
>TRBJ2-7|TRBV6-2/TRBV6-3
ASSLGLAPSYEQY
>TRBJ2-1|TRBV20-1
SARVRGLDLEQF
>TRBJ2-1|TRBV5-1
ASSLVGSSSYNEQF
>TRBJ2-2|TRBV7-3
ASRQQVTGELF
>TRBJ2-2|TRBV20-1
IASDSGTKNTGELF
>TRBJ2-5|TRBV7-9
ASSIVGGKGTQY
>TRBJ2-1|TRBV6-1
ASSRESRYNEQF
>TRBJ2-2|TRBV2
ASRLGGVGELF
>TRBJ2-3|TRBV27
ASSPRLAGAPADTQY
>TRBJ1-1|TRBV7-8
ASSRDRANTEAF
>TRBJ2-7|TRBV20-1
SARDPRESYEQY
>TRBJ2-7|TRBV30
AWSSPGKGSYEQY
>TRBJ1-1|TRBV28
ASSHPVGGGITEAF
>TRBJ1-6|TRBV6-1
ASSPRLQWPDRGNSPLH
>TRBJ1-4|TRBV20-1
SGEDRGYDEKLF
>TRBJ1-2|TRBV10-3
AIGNRDPYGYT
>TRBJ2-6|TRBV5-1
ASSLAGFSGANVLT
>TRBJ2-3|TRBV20-1
SALGTDTQY
>TRBJ1-1|TRBV3-1
ASSQRNTEAF
>TRBJ2-7|TRBV9
ASSARDRSYKQY
>TRBJ2-7|TRBV18
ASSPNPGYEQY
>TRBJ1-5|TRBV20-1
SARADLGAQDGDQPQH
>TRBJ1-4|TRBV20-1
SAPAGGTEKLF
>TRBJ2-1|TRBV6-5
ASSYGSQTYNEQF
>TRBJ2-7|TRBV14
ASSQEIETYEQY